The count of the clone carrying this T cell receptor beta chain is one. The data were obtained in a study of technical replicates of blood from a few donors. Germline V lookup: CDR1 LGHNA, CDR2 YNFKEQ. The junction had 9 bases not matched to a gene; V was cut back by 4 bases and J by 3 bases. The length of the CDR3 is 15 residues. Here immunoSEQ multiplex PCR was the method, and the copy in TCRdb shows in-frame clones only, minus some. In the table there are approximately 70,000 clones, nearly 98% of which are singletons. The sequenced material came from T cells isolated from PBMCs. The clonotype comes from a human donor in good health. The J gene is TRBJ2-7, the V gene TRBV4-2, with 7 positions matching TRBD1. The CDR3 loop is CASSLLRTGGYEQYF. In DNA, the CDR3 is TGTGCCAGCAGCCTGCTTAGGACAGGAGGCTACGAGCAGTACTTC.